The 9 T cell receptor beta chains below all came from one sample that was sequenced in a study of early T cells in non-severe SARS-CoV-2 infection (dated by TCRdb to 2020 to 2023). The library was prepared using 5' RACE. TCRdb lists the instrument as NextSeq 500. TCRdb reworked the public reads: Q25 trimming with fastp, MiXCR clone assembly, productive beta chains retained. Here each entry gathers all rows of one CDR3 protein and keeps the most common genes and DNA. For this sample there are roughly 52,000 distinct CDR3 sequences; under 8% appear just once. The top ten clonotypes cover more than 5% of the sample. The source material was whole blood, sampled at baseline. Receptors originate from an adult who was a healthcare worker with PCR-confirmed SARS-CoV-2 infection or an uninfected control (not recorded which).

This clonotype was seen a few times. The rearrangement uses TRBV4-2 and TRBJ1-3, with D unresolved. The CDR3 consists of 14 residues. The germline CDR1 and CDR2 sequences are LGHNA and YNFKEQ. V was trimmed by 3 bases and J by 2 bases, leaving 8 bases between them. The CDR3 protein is CASSHPSAGNTIYF. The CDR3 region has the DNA TGTGCCAGCAGCCACCCCAGTGCTGGAAACACCATATATTTT.

The CDR3 here is CASSEPGGTDTQYF. The CDR3 region has the DNA TGCGCCAGCAGTGAGCCGGGAGGAACAGATACGCAGTATTTT. The V call is TRBV10-1, the J call TRBJ2-3; 7 nucleotides align to TRBD2. After removal of 2 bases from V and 3 bases from J, the junction contained 2 bases not matched to a gene. This CDR3 is built from 14 residues. Germline loops: CDR1 WNHNN, CDR2 SYGVQD (reference sequence).

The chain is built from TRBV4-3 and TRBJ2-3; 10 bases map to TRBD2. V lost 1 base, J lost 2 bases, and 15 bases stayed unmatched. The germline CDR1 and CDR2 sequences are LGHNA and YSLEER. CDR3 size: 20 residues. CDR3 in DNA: TGCGCCAGCAGCCAAGTCAAAACTAGCGGGGTTTCCTACTCCACAGATACGCAGTATTTT. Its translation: CASSQVKTSGVSYSTDTQYF.

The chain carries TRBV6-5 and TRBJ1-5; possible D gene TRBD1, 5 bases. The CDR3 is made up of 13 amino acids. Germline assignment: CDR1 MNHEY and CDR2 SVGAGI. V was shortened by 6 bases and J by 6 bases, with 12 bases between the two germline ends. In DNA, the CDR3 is TGTGCCAGCAGCCCTGGGACGGGTCAGCCCCAGCATTTT. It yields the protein CASSPGTGQPQHF.

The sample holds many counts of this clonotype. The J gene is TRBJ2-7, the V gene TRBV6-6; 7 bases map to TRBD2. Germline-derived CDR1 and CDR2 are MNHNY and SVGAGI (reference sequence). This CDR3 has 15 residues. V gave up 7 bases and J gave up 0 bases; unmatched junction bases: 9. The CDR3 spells CASTLGGKSSYEQYF. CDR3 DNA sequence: TGTGCCAGCACGCTCGGGGGGAAAAGCTCCTACGAGCAGTACTTC.

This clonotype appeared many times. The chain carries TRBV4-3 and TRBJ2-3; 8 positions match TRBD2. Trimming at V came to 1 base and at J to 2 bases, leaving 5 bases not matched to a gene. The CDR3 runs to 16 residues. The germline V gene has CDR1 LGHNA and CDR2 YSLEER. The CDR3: CASSQGTAGVTDTQYF. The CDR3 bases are TGCGCCAGCAGCCAAGGTACAGCGGGGGTCACAGATACGCAGTATTTT.

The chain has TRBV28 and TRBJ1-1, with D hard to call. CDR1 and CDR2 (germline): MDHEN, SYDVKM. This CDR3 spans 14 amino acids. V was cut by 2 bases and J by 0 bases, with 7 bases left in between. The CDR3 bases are TGTGCCAGCAGTTTAATACAGTTGAACACTGAAGCTTTCTTT. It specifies CASSLIQLNTEAFF.

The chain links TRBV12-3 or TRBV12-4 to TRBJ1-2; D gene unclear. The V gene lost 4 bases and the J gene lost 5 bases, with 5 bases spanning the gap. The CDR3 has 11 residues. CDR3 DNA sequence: TGTGCCAGCAGTTGGAGGTATGGCTACACCTTC. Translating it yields CASSWRYGYTF.

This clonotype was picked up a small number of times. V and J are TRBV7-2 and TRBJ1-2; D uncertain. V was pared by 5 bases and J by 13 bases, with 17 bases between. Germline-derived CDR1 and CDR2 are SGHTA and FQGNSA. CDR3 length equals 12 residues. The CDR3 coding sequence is TGTGCCAGCAGCGCGTATGGAGACCCCTGCACCTTC. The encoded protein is CASSAYGDPCTF. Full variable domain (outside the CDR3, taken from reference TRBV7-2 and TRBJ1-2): GAGVSQSPSNKVTEKGKDVELRCDPISGHTALYWYRQSLGQGLEFLIYFQGNSAPDKSGLPSDRFSAERTGGSVSTLTIQRTQQEDSAVYLCASSAYGDPCTFGSGTRLTVV.